The 23 T cell receptor beta chains reported below all come from one sample, sequenced in a study of T cell responses to AZD1222 COVID-19 vaccine (dated by TCRdb to 2020 to 2022). Taken with the paper, the label for time point translates to: baseline before first vaccination. Libraries were made using the immunoSEQ multiplex PCR assay. TCRdb re-hosts the immuneACCESS table, in-frame sequences only. Its copies lack some clones; in the studies checked, an unresolved V gene accounts for under half of them, and the cause for the rest is not known. This sample gives over 100,000 clones in total; roughly 90% of them show up just once. The ten most abundant clones make up 4.5% to 6.5% of the sample. The input for sequencing was peripheral blood, taken on day 0 of AZD1222 vaccination. These receptor sequences come from an adult in good health.

The gene calls are TRBV5-4 and TRBJ1-1; D possibly corresponds to TRBD1 (6 bases). Germline V CDR1 and CDR2: SGHNT, YYREEE (reference sequence). The V and J ends lost 4 bases and 1 base respectively, with 11 bases between them. This CDR3 is built from 14 residues. CDR3 residues: CASSDRTGNTEAFF. In DNA form, the CDR3 reads TGTGCCAGCAGCGACAGGACTGGGAACACTGAAGCTTTCTTT.

This chain connects TRBV28 to TRBJ2-7, with D possibly being TRBD1 (6 bases). V was pared by 4 bases and J by 5 bases, with 15 bases between. This CDR3 spans 14 amino acids. The V gene's germline CDR1 is MDHEN and CDR2 SYDVKM. For the CDR3, the DNA is TGTGCCAGCAGTTCCCGGGACATATTCGACGAGCAGTACTTC. This sequence encodes CASSSRDIFDEQYF. Full variable domain (outside the CDR3, taken from reference TRBV28 and TRBJ2-7): DVKVTQSSRYLVKRTGEKVFLECVQDMDHENMFWYRQDPGLGLRLIYFSYDVKMKEKGDIPEGYSVSREKKERFSLILESASTNQTSMYLCASSSRDIFDEQYFGPGTRLTVT.

This sequence joins TRBV6-2 or TRBV6-3 and TRBJ2-1; TRBD2 matches at 8 bases. Looked up from germline, CDR1 is MNHEY and CDR2 is SVGEGT. The CDR3 has 14 amino acids. V dropped 2 bases and J dropped 9; count of bases not matched to a gene: 6. This CDR3 reads CASSYLGTSGEQFF. The DNA of the CDR3 is TGTGCCAGCAGTTACCTAGGGACTAGTGGTGAGCAGTTCTTC.

V gene TRBV4-1 combines with J gene TRBJ2-2; the match to TRBD1 covers 7 bases. Germline values: CDR1 MGHRA, CDR2 YSYEKL. J lost 4 bases, V lost 1 base, and 3 bases had no gene match. The CDR3 has 15 amino acids. CDR3 DNA: TGCGCCAGCAGCCAAGGGGACAGTCCCACCGGGGAGCTGTTTTTT. Its protein is CASSQGDSPTGELFF.

The V and J genes are TRBV27 and TRBJ1-1; D is ambiguous. Looked up from germline, CDR1 is MNHEY and CDR2 is SMNVEV (reference sequence). This CDR3 has 13 residues. V was trimmed by 4 bases and J by 2 bases, leaving 8 bases between them. CDR3 nucleotide sequence: TGTGCCAGCAGTTCCCAGACCAACACTGAAGCTTTCTTT. It encodes CASSSQTNTEAFF.

V is TRBV19 and J is TRBJ2-7, with TRBD1 matching over 9 bases. CDR1 LNHDA and CDR2 SQIVND come from the germline V gene (reference sequence). With 4 bases clipped from V and 6 bases from J, the junction kept 7 bases outside the gene matches. The CDR3 loop spans 14 amino acids. Written as DNA, the CDR3 is TGTGCCAGTAGTAGGGGACAGGGACCGGGCGAGCAGTACTTC. Amino acids: CASSRGQGPGEQYF. The full variable domain, rest sourced from reference TRBV19 and TRBJ2-7, is DGGITQSPKYLFRKEGQNVTLSCEQNLNHDAMYWYRQDPGQGLRLIYYSQIVNDFQKGDIAEGYSVSREKKESFPLTVTSAQKNPTAFYLCASSRGQGPGEQYFGPGTRLTVT.

The chain has TRBV3-1 (or the pseudogene TRBV3-2) and TRBJ1-2; 7 positions match TRBD1. Trimming cost V 3 bases and J 1 base; bases outside gene matches: 5. The CDR3 consists of 15 residues. Per germline, CDR1 LGHDT and CDR2 YNNKEL (reference sequence). The CDR3 spells CASSQYRDSNYGYTF. The CDR3 DNA is TGTGCCAGCAGCCAGTACCGGGACAGTAACTATGGCTACACCTTC.

The chain employs TRBV19 and TRBJ1-2; D not resolved. The CDR3 covers 14 residues. The germline CDR1 and CDR2 sequences are LNHDA and SQIVND (reference sequence). V dropped 2 bases and J dropped 2 bases, with 9 bases sitting between them. Here the CDR3 DNA reads TGTGCCAGTAGTATATCCCCCCAAAACTATGGCTACACCTTC. Protein product: CASSISPQNYGYTF.

The rearrangement joins TRBV21-1 to TRBJ2-5; the table's D gene call, TRBD1, was not cross checked with the DNA. TRBV21-1 is classified as a pseudogene. The CDR3 totals 18 residues. The CDR3 is CASSKRERQTGALETQYF. Written as DNA, the CDR3 is TGTGCCAGCAGCAAACGGGAAAGACAGACAGGGGCGTTGGAGACCCAGTACTTC.

In its sample, this clone was seen a few times. The chain is built from TRBV6-5 and TRBJ2-7, with D tentatively TRBD1 (5 bases). The CDR3 consists of 13 residues. From germline, CDR1 is MNHEY and CDR2 SVGAGI. Trimming stripped 6 bases from V and 3 bases from J, with 12 bases between. CDR3 residues: CASRMGHFYEQYF. DNA of the CDR3: TGTGCCAGCAGAATGGGGCACTTCTACGAGCAGTACTTC.

J is TRBJ1-1 and V is TRBV14; unclear D gene. The germline gives CDR1 SGHDN, CDR2 FVKESK. V was shortened by 4 bases and J by 4 bases, with 10 bases between the two germline ends. This CDR3 is built from 13 residues. As DNA, the CDR3 is TGTGCCAGCAGCCGAGGGTTGAGCACTGAAGCTTTCTTT. Translation gives CASSRGLSTEAFF.

The CDR3 region is CASSYITGGTEAFF. CDR3 DNA: TGTGCCAGCAGCTATATAACAGGGGGCACTGAAGCTTTCTTT. V gene TRBV7-9 combines with J gene TRBJ1-1; 8 nucleotides line up with TRBD1. There are 14 residues in the CDR3. The germline gives CDR1 SEHNR, CDR2 FQNEAQ (reference sequence). V dropped 4 bases and J dropped 4; count of bases not matched to a gene: 5.

The chain employs TRBV11-2 and TRBJ2-7; TRBD2 agrees at 10 bases. The germline V gene has CDR1 SGHAT and CDR2 FQNNGV. The V segment lost 5 bases and the J segment 1 base; nucleotides outside the gene matches: 8. The CDR3 sequence is 16 residues long. For the CDR3, the DNA is TGTGCCAGCAGCGCGGAGTGGGGACTAGCGTCCTACGAGCAGTACTTC. Protein sequence: CASSAEWGLASYEQYF.

This clone appeared once. The chain recombines TRBV30 with TRBJ1-6; no definite D call. The CDR3 is 15 residues long. The V end lost 0 bases, the J end lost 6 bases, and 12 bases lay between the germline ends. Germline V gene data show CDR1 as GTSNPN and CDR2 as SVGIG (reference sequence). In nucleotides, the CDR3 is TGTGCCTGGAGTGTCGCGGAGCTGTCTAATTCACCCCTCCACTTT. It specifies CAWSVAELSNSPLHF.

The rearrangement links TRBV10-2 to TRBJ1-2; 8 positions match TRBD1. This CDR3 contains 13 residues. From germline, CDR1 is WSHSY and CDR2 SAAADI. The V and J ends lost 9 bases and 2 bases, in that order; junction bases with no gene match: 5. The CDR3 spells CASWTGSNYGYTF. In DNA, the CDR3 is TGCGCCAGTTGGACAGGGTCGAACTATGGCTACACCTTC.

The rearrangement uses TRBV30 and TRBJ2-1; no definite D call. CDR3 length: 15 residues. Germline loops: CDR1 GTSNPN, CDR2 SVGIG (reference sequence). Between the trimmed V and J ends, which lost 2 bases and 3 bases, there was a span of 14 bases. The CDR3 here is CAWSPPLQHYNEQFF. The CDR3 bases are TGTGCCTGGAGTCCGCCTCTTCAACACTACAATGAGCAGTTCTTC.

The V and J genes are TRBV7-3 and TRBJ2-1; D gene uncertain. The CDR3 is made up of 13 amino acids. Germline V gene data show CDR1 as SGHTA and CDR2 as FQGTGA. Trimming cost V 2 bases and J 0 bases, with 2 bases left between them. CDR3 nucleotide sequence: TGTGCCAGCAGCTTAGACTCCTACAATGAGCAGTTCTTC. Translated, it gives CASSLDSYNEQFF.

The chain has TRBV28 and TRBJ2-7; TRBD2 matches 13 bases. The CDR3 is made up of 16 amino acids. The V gene end was trimmed by 6 bases and the J gene end by 0 bases; junction bases not matched to a gene: 5. Per the germline V gene, CDR1 is MDHEN and CDR2 is SYDVKM. The CDR3 DNA is TGTGCCAGCAGCTTAGGGACTAGCGGGACCTCCTACGAGCAGTACTTC. It is translated as CASSLGTSGTSYEQYF. Together with reference TRBV28 and TRBJ2-7, the CDR3 gives the full variable domain: DVKVTQSSRYLVKRTGEKVFLECVQDMDHENMFWYRQDPGLGLRLIYFSYDVKMKEKGDIPEGYSVSREKKERFSLILESASTNQTSMYLCASSLGTSGTSYEQYFGPGTRLTVT.

The chain carries TRBV6-2 or TRBV6-3 and TRBJ2-7, with D possibly matching TRBD1 (6 bases). The CDR3 extends over 16 amino acids. V was cut by 0 bases and J by 4 bases, with 16 bases left in between. Per the germline V gene, CDR1 is MNHEY and CDR2 is SVGEGT. The DNA of the CDR3 is TGTGCCAGCAGTTACTCGACTGAGGGACACACTTACGAGCAGTACTTC. Translating gives CASSYSTEGHTYEQYF.

V usage is TRBV19 and J usage is TRBJ1-2; no clear D gene. The CDR3 has 15 residues. Germline lookup yields CDR1 LNHDA and CDR2 SQIVND (reference sequence). Trimming removed 3 bases from V and 3 bases from J, with 14 bases in between. The CDR3 sequence: CASSINVIGDYGYTF. The CDR3 nucleotides are TGTGCCAGTAGTATCAACGTGATTGGGGACTATGGCTACACCTTC.

This chain joins TRBV19 and TRBJ1-1; D may be TRBD1 (5 bases). Germline lookup yields CDR1 LNHDA and CDR2 SQIVND (reference sequence). The length of the CDR3 is 12 residues. With 0 bases removed from V and 11 bases from J, the gap between germline ends came to 10 bases. CDR3 residues: CASSIDVRQAFF. CDR3 nucleotides: TGTGCCAGTAGTATAGATGTACGACAGGCTTTCTTT. Full variable domain (remainder filled in from reference TRBV19 and TRBJ1-1): DGGITQSPKYLFRKEGQNVTLSCEQNLNHDAMYWYRQDPGQGLRLIYYSQIVNDFQKGDIAEGYSVSREKKESFPLTVTSAQKNPTAFYLCASSIDVRQAFFGQGTRLTVV.

This clone came up a few times. The chain uses TRBV28 and TRBJ1-4; 8 bases map to TRBD1. Looked up from germline, CDR1 is MDHEN and CDR2 is SYDVKM. The CDR3 is made up of 16 amino acids. Losses at the gene ends were 6 bases for V and 0 bases for J; bases not matched to a gene: 6. The CDR3 DNA reads TGTGCCAGCAGCCAACTACAGGGGGCAACTAATGAAAAACTGTTTTTT. Protein: CASSQLQGATNEKLFF.

V and J are TRBV7-9 and TRBJ1-2, with unresolved D. Trimming removed 1 base from V and 8 bases from J, with 14 bases in between. CDR1 is SEHNR, CDR2 FQNEAQ, per germline (reference sequence). There are 14 residues in the CDR3. The CDR3 region is CASSLGTPPRGYTF. In nucleotides, the CDR3 is TGTGCCAGCAGCTTAGGGACTCCCCCCCGAGGCTACACCTTC. Full variable domain (missing parts from reference TRBV7-9 and TRBJ1-2): DTGVSQNPRHKITKRGQNVTFRCDPISEHNRLYWYRQTLGQGPEFLTYFQNEAQLEKSRLLSDRFSAERPKGSFSTLEIQRTEQGDSAMYLCASSLGTPPRGYTFGSGTRLTVV.